Presented here are 27 T cell receptor beta chains from one specimen sequenced in a study of blood T cell repertoires in COVID-19. Clones were read by immunoSEQ multiplex PCR, and TCRdb kept only the in-frame ones, dropping some. Found here are some 330,000 clones, more than 75% of them singletons; the top ten hold approximately 1.9%. Specimen: PBMCs or T cells enriched from blood (not recorded which). The origin of the receptors is a man aged 40-50 years in a cohort exposed to, infected with or recovered from COVID-19 (not recorded which).

The rearrangement links TRBV2 to TRBJ2-5, with unresolved D. The CDR3 runs to 12 residues. The V end was cut by 5 bases, the J end by 5 bases, with 9 bases between. Germline V gene sequence: CDR1 SNHLY, CDR2 FYNNEI. The DNA for the CDR3 is TGTGCCAGCAGTAGAAACGCGGAGACCCAGTACTTC. The encoded protein is CASSRNAETQYF.

This CDR3 is CASSPLAGGQETQYF. Here the CDR3 DNA reads TGTGCCAGCAGCCCACTAGCGGGAGGCCAAGAGACCCAGTACTTC. The chain couples TRBV14 to TRBJ2-5; TRBD2 agrees at 12 bases. From germline, CDR1 is SGHDN and CDR2 FVKESK. This CDR3 comprises 15 residues. V shed 4 bases, J shed 1 base, and the junction held 1 base outside the gene matches.

This rearrangement joins TRBV7-3 to TRBJ2-1, with 13 positions matching TRBD2. The CDR3 covers 18 residues. J was trimmed by 6 bases and V by 4 bases; bases with no gene match: 12. CDR1 is SGHTA and CDR2 is FQGTGA in the germline V gene. This CDR3 reads CASSSKSVGTSGTNEQFF. The CDR3 DNA reads as TGTGCCAGCAGCTCGAAAAGTGTGGGGACTAGCGGGACCAATGAGCAGTTCTTC.

J is TRBJ1-1 and V is TRBV4-1; possible D gene TRBD1, 6 bases. V was clipped by 2 bases and J by 1 base, with 14 bases between them. The CDR3 is made up of 16 amino acids. Germline values: CDR1 MGHRA, CDR2 YSYEKL. CDR3 residues: CASSQPTGYRNTEAFF. The CDR3 DNA reads TGCGCCAGCAGCCAACCGACAGGATACAGGAACACTGAAGCTTTCTTT.

The rearrangement links TRBV3-1 (or the pseudogene TRBV3-2) to TRBJ2-5, with D perhaps matching TRBD1 (6 bases). V lost 7 bases, J lost 4 bases, and 16 bases lay in between. CDR3 length: 14 residues. Germline assignment: CDR1 LGHDT and CDR2 YNNKEL (reference sequence). The CDR3 region is CASTHDRFSETQYF. CDR3 DNA: TGTGCCAGCACCCACGACAGGTTCTCAGAGACCCAGTACTTC.

This chain connects TRBV2 to TRBJ1-3; TRBD1 matches at 7 bases. CDR1 is SNHLY, CDR2 FYNNEI, per germline. The trim removed 6 bases at V and 0 bases at J, leaving 11 bases unmatched. The CDR3 runs to 17 residues. CDR3 in DNA: TGTGCCAGCAGATACGAACTGACAGGGATCTCTGGAAACACCATATATTTT. Its protein is CASRYELTGISGNTIYF.

This sequence joins TRBV5-1 and TRBJ2-7; a possible D gene is TRBD2 (6 bases). V was clipped by 1 base and J by 0 bases, with 14 bases between them. The CDR3 is 16 amino acids. The germline CDR1 and CDR2 sequences are SGHRS and YFSETQ. The CDR3 spells CASSLSLAGSSYEQYF. In nucleotides, the CDR3 is TGCGCCAGCAGCTTGTCCCTGGCGGGAAGCTCCTACGAGCAGTACTTC. The variable domain in full, with the rest retrieved from reference TRBV5-1 and TRBJ2-7, is KAGVTQTPRYLIKTRGQQVTLSCSPISGHRSVSWYQQTPGQGLQFLFEYFSETQRNKGNFPGRFSGRQFSNSRSEMNVSTLELGDSALYLCASSLSLAGSSYEQYFGPGTRLTVT.

A few counts support this clone. This chain joins TRBV2 and TRBJ1-3, with D unclear. The germline V gene encodes CDR1 SNHLY and CDR2 FYNNEI. V was clipped by 6 bases and J by 4 bases, with 10 bases between them. The CDR3 loop spans 13 amino acids. CDR3 loop: CASRAQIGNTIYF. CDR3 in DNA: TGTGCCAGCAGAGCCCAAATCGGAAACACCATATATTTT.

This chain links TRBV30 with TRBJ2-7, with a weak D call TRBD1 (5 bases). Germline CDR1 reads GTSNPN; CDR2 reads SVGIG (reference sequence). This CDR3 is built from 13 residues. Trimming took 4 bases from V and 0 from J, leaving 10 bases between them. CDR3: CAWKKQDSYEQYF. The CDR3 DNA reads as TGTGCCTGGAAAAAACAGGACTCCTACGAGCAGTACTTC.

CDR3 sequence: CASILSPPDRRQETQYF. CDR3 DNA: TGTGCCAGCATCCTATCCCCTCCTGACAGGCGGCAAGAGACCCAGTACTTC. This rearrangement joins TRBV21-1 to TRBJ2-5; the DNA was not compared with TRBD1, the D call given in the table. TRBV21-1 is recorded as a pseudogene. The CDR3 consists of 17 residues.

J is TRBJ2-1 and V is TRBV28; 9 bases align to TRBD2. This CDR3 contains 15 residues. Germline lookup yields CDR1 MDHEN and CDR2 SYDVKM. Unmatched junction bases numbered 10, after V lost 4 bases and J lost 9 bases. This CDR3 is CASSWTSVAIGEQFF. The CDR3 DNA reads as TGTGCCAGCAGTTGGACTAGCGTGGCAATAGGTGAGCAGTTCTTC. Looking up the rest from reference TRBV28 and TRBJ2-1 gives the full variable domain: DVKVTQSSRYLVKRTGEKVFLECVQDMDHENMFWYRQDPGLGLRLIYFSYDVKMKEKGDIPEGYSVSREKKERFSLILESASTNQTSMYLCASSWTSVAIGEQFFGPGTRLTVL.

This chain connects TRBV7-9 to TRBJ2-7; 10 bases match TRBD2. The CDR3 contains 15 residues. V was clipped by 3 bases and J by 4 bases; unmatched bases: 6. From germline, CDR1 is SEHNR and CDR2 FQNEAQ (reference sequence). CDR3 sequence reads: CASSFSGRKGYEQYF. CDR3 DNA sequence: TGTGCCAGCAGCTTTAGCGGGAGGAAGGGGTACGAGCAGTACTTC.

The chain has TRBV7-9 and TRBJ2-7; the match to TRBD2 covers 8 bases. Germline V gene data show CDR1 as SEHNR and CDR2 as FQNEAQ (reference sequence). V dropped 5 bases and J dropped 11; count of bases not matched to a gene: 8. CDR3 size: 12 residues. The DNA for the CDR3 is TGTGCCAGCAGCGAAAGGACTAGCTTGGAGTACTTC. Translating it yields CASSERTSLEYF.

The chain is built from TRBV18 and TRBJ2-3; 10 bases match TRBD2. CDR3 size: 16 residues. V was clipped by 2 bases and J by 6 bases; unmatched bases: 8. Germline CDR1 is KGHSH and CDR2 is LQKENI. CDR3: CASSPLSGRAGDTQYF. The DNA for the CDR3 is TGTGCCAGCTCACCATTAAGCGGGAGGGCCGGCGATACGCAGTATTTT.

This chain uses TRBV4-1 with TRBJ1-4; TRBD1 is a possible D gene (5 bases). CDR3 length: 15 residues. CDR1 MGHRA and CDR2 YSYEKL come from the germline V gene. The germline V and J ends were trimmed by 0 bases and 7 bases, with 12 bases remaining between them. This CDR3 is CASSQDLGRAEKLFF. CDR3 bases: TGCGCCAGCAGCCAAGATTTGGGCAGGGCTGAAAAACTGTTTTTT.

This chain uses TRBV10-1 with TRBJ2-3, with a weak D call TRBD2 (6 bases). The germline gives CDR1 WNHNN, CDR2 SYGVQD (reference sequence). The CDR3 loop spans 17 amino acids. The V end lost 0 bases, the J end lost 6 bases, and 19 bases lay between the germline ends. The CDR3 loop is CASSESGASEHPDTQYF. In DNA form, the CDR3 reads TGCGCCAGCAGTGAGTCAGGCGCTAGCGAACACCCGGATACGCAGTATTTT.

V is TRBV7-9 and J is TRBJ2-1; 8 bases line up with TRBD2. Germline V gene lookup returns CDR1 SEHNR and CDR2 FQNEAQ (reference sequence). Trimming at V came to 1 base and at J to 0 bases, leaving 5 bases not matched to a gene. This CDR3 region has 17 residues. CDR3 loop: CASSLGSAGGSYNEQFF. The CDR3 DNA reads as TGTGCCAGCAGCTTAGGATCTGCGGGGGGCTCCTACAATGAGCAGTTCTTC.

This sequence joins TRBV19 and TRBJ2-5, with 8 bases identical to TRBD1. The J segment lost 4 bases and the V segment lost 4 bases, leaving 11 bases of the junction unmatched. The CDR3 is 16 residues long. The germline CDR1 and CDR2 sequences are LNHDA and SQIVND (reference sequence). DNA for the CDR3: TGTGCCAGTAGTAGAGGCGGGTTCACAGGGGGAGAGACCCAGTACTTC. Amino acid sequence: CASSRGGFTGGETQYF.

In nucleotides, the CDR3 is TGTGCCAGCAGCTTAGATCCCGGCAGGGCGATGGAAGAGACCCAGTACTTC. Amino acid sequence: CASSLDPGRAMEETQYF. The genes are TRBV11-2 and TRBJ2-5; D is possibly TRBD1 (5 bases). CDR3 length: 17 amino acids. The V gene lost 0 bases and the J gene lost 3 bases, with 17 bases spanning the gap. Germline V gene data show CDR1 as SGHAT and CDR2 as FQNNGV.

The genes are TRBV30 and TRBJ2-4; 7 bases line up with TRBD1. V lost 3 bases to trimming and J lost 9 bases; unmatched junction nucleotides: 8. CDR3 length: 13 residues. Germline V lookup: CDR1 GTSNPN, CDR2 SVGIG (reference sequence). The CDR3 here is CAWRGTGAFIQYF. For the CDR3, the DNA is TGTGCCTGGAGAGGAACAGGGGCTTTCATTCAGTACTTC.

The rearrangement links TRBV28 to TRBJ2-7, with 11 bases matching TRBD2. The junction had 13 bases not matched to a gene; V was cut back by 5 bases and J by 7 bases. CDR1 and CDR2 from the germline V gene are MDHEN and SYDVKM. The CDR3 contains 16 residues. The CDR3 sequence is CASSPEVASGGWEQYF. As DNA, the CDR3 is TGTGCCAGCAGTCCTGAGGTGGCTAGCGGGGGGTGGGAGCAGTACTTC.

The DNA for the CDR3 is TGTGCCAGCAGTGAAGCGCTCCTGACTAGTTTGTACGAGCAGTACTTC. It is translated as CASSEALLTSLYEQYF. The chain carries TRBV6-1 and TRBJ2-7, with D possibly TRBD2 on 6 matching bases. The CDR3 consists of 16 residues. Trimming removed 0 bases at V and 4 bases at J, with 16 bases between. Germline CDR1 is MNHNS and CDR2 is SASEGT.

Concerning this clone: The same CDR3 is also encoded by other DNA sequences in this sample. The gene calls are TRBV19 and TRBJ2-7, with D possibly matching TRBD2 (6 bases). This CDR3 is built from 11 residues. Deletions cut 10 bases from V and 2 bases from J, with 9 bases between. Germline lookup yields CDR1 LNHDA and CDR2 SQIVND (reference sequence). The CDR3 spells CATSGAYEQYF. The CDR3 bases are TGTGCCACCTCGGGAGCCTACGAGCAGTACTTC.

Concerning this clone: Other nucleotide sequences from this sample produce the same CDR3. This chain joins TRBV5-1 and TRBJ2-2, with TRBD1 as a possible D gene (5 bases). Per the germline V gene, CDR1 is SGHRS and CDR2 is YFSETQ. Trimming cost V 4 bases and J 0 bases, with 10 bases left between them. CDR3 length equals 15 residues. CDR3 in DNA: TGCGCCAGCAGCCGCGACAGAGCGAACACCGGGGAGCTGTTTTTT. Translated, it gives CASSRDRANTGELFF. Complete variable domain (other parts from reference TRBV5-1 and TRBJ2-2): KAGVTQTPRYLIKTRGQQVTLSCSPISGHRSVSWYQQTPGQGLQFLFEYFSETQRNKGNFPGRFSGRQFSNSRSEMNVSTLELGDSALYLCASSRDRANTGELFFGEGSRLTVL.

The J gene is TRBJ2-3, the V gene TRBV5-1; 8 positions agree with TRBD1. The germline V gene has CDR1 SGHRS and CDR2 YFSETQ. The V and J ends lost 0 bases and 2 bases, in that order; junction bases with no gene match: 5. The CDR3 runs to 16 residues. The CDR3 loop reads CASSLATGGPTDTQYF. CDR3 coding DNA: TGCGCCAGCAGCTTGGCCACAGGGGGGCCCACAGATACGCAGTATTTT.

The chain is built from TRBV27 and TRBJ1-1, with TRBD1 identical over 12 bases. CDR3 length equals 16 residues. Per germline, CDR1 MNHEY and CDR2 SMNVEV (reference sequence). V gave up 5 bases and J gave up 3 bases; unmatched junction bases: 7. The CDR3 sequence: CASSPGTGGAHTEAFF. DNA for the CDR3: TGTGCCAGCAGTCCCGGGACAGGGGGCGCCCACACTGAAGCTTTCTTT.

This clone was recorded only once. This rearrangement joins TRBV19 to TRBJ1-6; possibly TRBD1 for D (5 bases). Germline V gene sequence: CDR1 LNHDA, CDR2 SQIVND (reference sequence). V was trimmed by 8 bases and J by 0 bases, leaving 14 bases between them. This CDR3 has 16 amino acids. CDR3 DNA: TGTGCCAGTCAAACAGGTTATCGCTCCTATAATTCACCCCTCCACTTT. Its protein product is CASQTGYRSYNSPLHF.